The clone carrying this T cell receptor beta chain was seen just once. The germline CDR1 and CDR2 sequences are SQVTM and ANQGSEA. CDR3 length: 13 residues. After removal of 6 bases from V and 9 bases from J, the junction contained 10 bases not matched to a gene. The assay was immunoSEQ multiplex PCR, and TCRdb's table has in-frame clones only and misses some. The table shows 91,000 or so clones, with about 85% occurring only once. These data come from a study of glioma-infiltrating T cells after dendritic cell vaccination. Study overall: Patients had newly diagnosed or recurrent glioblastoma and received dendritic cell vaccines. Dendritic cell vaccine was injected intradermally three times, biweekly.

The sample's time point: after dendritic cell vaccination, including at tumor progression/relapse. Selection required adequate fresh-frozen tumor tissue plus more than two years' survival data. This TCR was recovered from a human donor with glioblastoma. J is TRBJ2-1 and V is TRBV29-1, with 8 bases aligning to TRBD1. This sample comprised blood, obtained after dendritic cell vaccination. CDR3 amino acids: CSVVDRGPGEQFF. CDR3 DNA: TGCAGCGTCGTTGACAGGGGCCCCGGTGAGCAGTTCTTC.